This T cell receptor beta chain comes out of a study of blood T cells in healthy people across ages. Notes on the study in general: Observed TCR beta diversity per million T cells went down as age went up. This fall followed a roughly linear course with age. Diversity estimated from one million T cells was considered an underestimate. The study lacked donor CMV status, which possibly confounded expanded clonotype changes.

As to this clonotype: Its antigen is as yet unknown.

From germline, CDR1 is SNHLY and CDR2 FYNNEI. CDR3 length: 13 amino acids. V gave up 11 bases and J gave up 0 bases, with 13 bases separating them. The second PCR ran about 7 to 12 cycles with a sample-barcoded 5' primer and J-beta primers. TCRdb reprocessed the 5' RACE reads via MiXCR and lists one record per CDR3 protein. This table has around 800,000 distinct CDR3 sequences, about 42% appearing once. The source of this sequence is a man aged 55 to 70 in good health. The genes are TRBV2 and TRBJ1-1, with no clear D. The sample taken for sequencing was blood. The CDR3 DNA follows: TGTGCCGGAATAGAATTCATGAACACTGAAGCTTTCTTT. Encoded protein: CAGIEFMNTEAFF.